This T cell receptor beta chain appears in the sequencing data of a study of molecular identifiers for immune sequencing clone quantification. Across the study: In replicates, RNA from 20,000 or 100,000 naive CD8 cells was divided five ways and four parts were sequenced. General observations from the study: Clones that exceeded 20 RNA copies held over 99% of effector molecules, yet under 1% in naive cells.

Points on this clonotype: Its antigen is unidentified.

It was with previously described methods and listed TCR primers that bulk TCR libraries were made. Each CDR3 protein is one row after TCRdb ran MiXCR on the PCR reads. This sample carries about 640,000 distinct CDR3 sequences, about 20% of them seen once, and the ten largest clones take roughly 0.85%. This receptor was identified in a human donor in good health. Some libraries in this study had Jurkat cell RNA spiked in. The material sequenced was naive CD8+ T cells from blood, with Jurkat cell RNA spiked in. Sample subset: FACS-sorted CD8+CD4-CCR7+CD45RA+ naive T cells.

This CDR3 is CASSIGTSGWDTQYF. CDR3 DNA: TGTGCCAGTAGTATAGGCACTAGCGGTTGGGATACGCAGTATTTT. This rearrangement joins TRBV19 to TRBJ2-3, with 8 bases that match TRBD2. The CDR3 has 15 amino acids. Germline assignment: CDR1 LNHDA and CDR2 SQIVND (reference sequence). V shed 1 base, J shed 6 bases, and the junction held 6 bases outside the gene matches.